Each of the 9 T cell receptor beta chains below was sequenced from the same sample in a study of blood T cell repertoires in COVID-19. Assay: immunoSEQ multiplex PCR; the TCRdb copy retains only in-frame clones and omits some. The sample yields hundreds of thousands of clones, 75% to 90% seen once. The sequencing sample was made of PBMCs or T cells enriched from blood (not recorded which). The receptors come from a young man who had recovered from COVID-19.

The rearrangement uses TRBV28 and TRBJ2-7; TRBD1 agrees at 8 bases. This CDR3 region has 11 residues. Germline trimming cut 7 bases from V and 12 bases from J; bases unmatched to any gene: 8. CDR1 and CDR2 (germline): MDHEN, SYDVKM. CDR3 region: CASTDRAILYF. CDR3 nucleotides: TGTGCCAGCACGGACAGGGCAATATTGTACTTC.

The chain employs TRBV4-1 and TRBJ2-1, with 8 bases fitting TRBD2. With V trimmed by 1 base and J by 9 bases, 5 bases remained unmatched. This CDR3 region has 14 residues. CDR1 and CDR2 (germline): MGHRA, YSYEKL. CDR3 loop: CASSQAGGPREQFF. DNA for the CDR3: TGCGCCAGCAGCCAAGCGGGAGGGCCCCGTGAGCAGTTCTTC.

V and J are TRBV9 and TRBJ2-5; perhaps TRBD2 as D (5 bases). This CDR3 contains 15 residues. Germline-derived CDR1 and CDR2 are SGDLS and YYNGEE. V was cut by 0 bases and J by 3 bases, with 12 bases left in between. CDR3 DNA sequence: TGTGCCAGCAGCGTAGAGGTTGGGCGGGAAGAGACCCAGTACTTC. Translating it yields CASSVEVGREETQYF.

The genes are TRBV13 and TRBJ2-5, with 7 positions matching TRBD1. V was clipped by 0 bases and J by 7 bases; unmatched bases: 8. The germline gives CDR1 PRHDT, CDR2 FYEKMQ (reference sequence). The CDR3 is made up of 15 amino acids. CDR3 in DNA: TGTGCCAGCAGCTTAGGGGGCAGGGGGATTAGGACCCAGTACTTC. It specifies CASSLGGRGIRTQYF.

This clone was observed once. V usage is TRBV19 and J usage is TRBJ1-5; D remains ambiguous. Trimming stripped 6 bases from V and 2 bases from J, with 11 bases between. CDR3 length equals 14 residues. CDR1 and CDR2 (germline): LNHDA, SQIVND (reference sequence). The CDR3 spells CASSEGGGNQPQHF. The DNA of the CDR3 is TGTGCCAGTAGCGAGGGTGGCGGCAATCAGCCCCAGCATTTT.

The chain combines TRBV18 with TRBJ1-1, with TRBD1 as a possible D gene (6 bases). Germline CDR1 is KGHSH and CDR2 is LQKENI. The CDR3 consists of 15 residues. Between the trimmed V and J ends, which lost 5 bases and 1 base, there was a span of 14 bases. In DNA, the CDR3 is TGTGCCAGCTCATCGTACAACAGGGAGAACACTGAAGCTTTCTTT. Its translation is CASSSYNRENTEAFF.

The V call is TRBV28, the J call TRBJ1-2; D call uncertain. Trimming cost V 6 bases and J 4 bases, with 15 bases left between them. The length of the CDR3 is 14 residues. CDR1 and CDR2 from the germline V gene are MDHEN and SYDVKM. In DNA form, the CDR3 reads TGTGCCAGCAGGGCCGGGAGAGGCCCCTATGGCTACACCTTC. Translation gives CASRAGRGPYGYTF.

The chain uses TRBV4-1 and TRBJ2-1; TRBD1 might be the D (6 bases). Germline CDR1 and CDR2: MGHRA and YSYEKL. V gave up 2 bases and J gave up 1 base, with 15 bases separating them. The CDR3 loop spans 17 amino acids. CDR3 residues: CASSQPDRVISYNEQFF. CDR3 in DNA: TGCGCCAGCAGCCAACCGGACAGAGTAATATCCTACAATGAGCAGTTCTTC.

The chain recombines TRBV5-1 with TRBJ2-7; 11 bases line up with TRBD2. The junction had 5 bases not matched to a gene; V was cut back by 4 bases and J by 2 bases. The CDR3 totals 15 residues. Germline CDR1 SGHRS, CDR2 YFSETQ. Here the CDR3 DNA reads TGCGCCAGCAGCGTGGGACTAGCGGTTACCTACGAGCAGTACTTC. This encodes CASSVGLAVTYEQYF.